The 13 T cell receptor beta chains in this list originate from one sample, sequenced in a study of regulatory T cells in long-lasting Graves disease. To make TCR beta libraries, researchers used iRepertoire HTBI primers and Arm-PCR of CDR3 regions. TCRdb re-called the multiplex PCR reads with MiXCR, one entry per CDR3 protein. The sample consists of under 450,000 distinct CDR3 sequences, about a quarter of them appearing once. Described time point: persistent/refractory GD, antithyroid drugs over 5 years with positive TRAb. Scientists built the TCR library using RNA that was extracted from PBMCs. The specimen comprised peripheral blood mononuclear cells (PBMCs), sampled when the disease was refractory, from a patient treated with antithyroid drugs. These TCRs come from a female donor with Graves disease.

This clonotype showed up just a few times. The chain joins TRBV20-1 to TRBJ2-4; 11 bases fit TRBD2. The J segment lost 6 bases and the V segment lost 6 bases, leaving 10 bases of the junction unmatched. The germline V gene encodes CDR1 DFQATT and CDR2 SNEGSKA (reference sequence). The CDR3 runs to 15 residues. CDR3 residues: CSADLAGGRRNIQYF. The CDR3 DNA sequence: TGCAGTGCGGATTTAGCGGGAGGGAGGAGAAACATTCAGTACTTC.

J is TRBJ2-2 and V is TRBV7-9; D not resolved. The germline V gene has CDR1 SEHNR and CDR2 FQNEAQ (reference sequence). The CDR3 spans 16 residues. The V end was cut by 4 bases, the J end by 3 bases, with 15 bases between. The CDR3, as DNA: TGTGCCAGCAGCTCGCCCCGCCTAGAGTACACCGGGGAGCTGTTTTTT. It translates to CASSSPRLEYTGELFF. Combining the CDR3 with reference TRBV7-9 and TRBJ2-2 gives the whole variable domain DTGVSQNPRHKITKRGQNVTFRCDPISEHNRLYWYRQTLGQGPEFLTYFQNEAQLEKSRLLSDRFSAERPKGSFSTLEIQRTEQGDSAMYLCASSSPRLEYTGELFFGEGSRLTVL.

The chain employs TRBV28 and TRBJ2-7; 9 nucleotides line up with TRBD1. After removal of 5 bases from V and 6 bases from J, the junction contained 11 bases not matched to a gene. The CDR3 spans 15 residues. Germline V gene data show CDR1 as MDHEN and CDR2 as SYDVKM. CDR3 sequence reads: CASSPGGTGRSEQYF. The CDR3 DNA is TGTGCCAGCAGTCCGGGCGGGACAGGGCGCTCCGAGCAGTACTTC.

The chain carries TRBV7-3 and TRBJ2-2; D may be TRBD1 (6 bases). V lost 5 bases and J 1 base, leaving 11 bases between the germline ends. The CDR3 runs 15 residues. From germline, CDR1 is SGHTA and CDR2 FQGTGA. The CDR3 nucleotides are TGTGCCAGCAGCCCCAAGACAGGGAACACCGGGGAGCTGTTTTTT. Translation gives CASSPKTGNTGELFF.

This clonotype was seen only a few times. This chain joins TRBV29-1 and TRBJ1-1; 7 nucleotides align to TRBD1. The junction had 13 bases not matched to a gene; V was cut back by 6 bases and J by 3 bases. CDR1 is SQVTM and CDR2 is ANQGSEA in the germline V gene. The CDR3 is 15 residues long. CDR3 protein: CSVDSIRTGYTEAFF. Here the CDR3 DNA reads TGCAGCGTCGATTCGATACGGACAGGCTACACTGAAGCTTTCTTT.

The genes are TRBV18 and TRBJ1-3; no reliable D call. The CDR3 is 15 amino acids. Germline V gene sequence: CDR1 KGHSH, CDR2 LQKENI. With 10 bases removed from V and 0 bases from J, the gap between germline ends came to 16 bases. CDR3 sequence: CATSAALSSGNTIYF. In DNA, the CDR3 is TGTGCCACTTCCGCAGCACTGAGCTCTGGAAACACCATATATTTT.

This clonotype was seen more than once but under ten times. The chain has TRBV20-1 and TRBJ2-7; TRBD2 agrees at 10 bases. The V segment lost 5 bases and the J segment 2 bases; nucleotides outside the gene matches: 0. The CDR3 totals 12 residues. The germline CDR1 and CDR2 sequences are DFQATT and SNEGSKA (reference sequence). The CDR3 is CSAGLAAYEQYF. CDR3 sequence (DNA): TGCAGTGCTGGACTAGCGGCCTACGAGCAGTACTTC.

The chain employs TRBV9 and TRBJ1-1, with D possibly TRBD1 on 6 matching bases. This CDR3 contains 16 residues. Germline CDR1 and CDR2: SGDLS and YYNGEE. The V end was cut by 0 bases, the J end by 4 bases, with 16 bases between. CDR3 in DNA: TGTGCCAGCAGCGTAGAAGGGGGGTCGTTGGGCACTGAAGCTTTCTTT. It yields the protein CASSVEGGSLGTEAFF. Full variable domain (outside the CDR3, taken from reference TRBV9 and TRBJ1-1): DSGVTQTPKHLITATGQRVTLRCSPRSGDLSVYWYQQSLDQGLQFLIQYYNGEERAKGNILERFSAQQFPDLHSELNLSSLELGDSALYFCASSVEGGSLGTEAFFGQGTRLTVV.

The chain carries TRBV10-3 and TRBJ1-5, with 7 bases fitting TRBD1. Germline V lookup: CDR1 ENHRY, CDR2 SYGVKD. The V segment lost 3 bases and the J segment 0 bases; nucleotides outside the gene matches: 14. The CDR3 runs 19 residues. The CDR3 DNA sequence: TGTGCCATCAGTGATCCGTTGGGGACAGAAGATCTTAGCAATCAGCCCCAGCATTTT. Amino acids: CAISDPLGTEDLSNQPQHF.

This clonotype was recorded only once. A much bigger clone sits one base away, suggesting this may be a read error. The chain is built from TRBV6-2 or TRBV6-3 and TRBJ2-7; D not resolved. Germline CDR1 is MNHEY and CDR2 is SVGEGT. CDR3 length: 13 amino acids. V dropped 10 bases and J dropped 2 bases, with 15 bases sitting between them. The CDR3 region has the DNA TGTGCCATCCTAATTTTAGGGCCCTACGAGCAGTACTTC. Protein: CAILILGPYEQYF.

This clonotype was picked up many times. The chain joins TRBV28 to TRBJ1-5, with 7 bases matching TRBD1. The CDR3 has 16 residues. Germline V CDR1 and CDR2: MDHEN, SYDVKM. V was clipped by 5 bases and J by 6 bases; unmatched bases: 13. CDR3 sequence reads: CASSATSGGGGQPQHF. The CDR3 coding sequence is TGTGCCAGCAGTGCTACTAGCGGAGGGGGCGGTCAGCCCCAGCATTTT.

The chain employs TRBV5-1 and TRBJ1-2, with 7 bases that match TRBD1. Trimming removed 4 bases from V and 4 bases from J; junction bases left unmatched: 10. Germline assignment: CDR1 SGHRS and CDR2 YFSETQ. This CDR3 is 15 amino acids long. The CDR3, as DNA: TGCGCCAGCAGCGCCGCGACAGGGACCTCCTATGGCTACACCTTC. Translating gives CASSAATGTSYGYTF.

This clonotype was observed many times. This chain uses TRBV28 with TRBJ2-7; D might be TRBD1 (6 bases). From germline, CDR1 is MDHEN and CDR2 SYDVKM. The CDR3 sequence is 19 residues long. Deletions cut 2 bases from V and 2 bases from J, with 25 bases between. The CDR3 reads CASSLLAPVSDRKTYEQYF. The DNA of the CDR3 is TGTGCCAGCAGTTTACTCGCCCCGGTTTCCGACAGGAAGACCTACGAGCAGTACTTC.